The clone carrying this TCR beta chain was seen once. Trimming cost V 0 bases and J 6 bases; bases outside gene matches: 14. CDR1 and CDR2 (germline): MGHRA, YSYEKL. The CDR3 totals 18 residues. Treatment indicated: 15 to 20 received Ad26.COV2.S at low or high dose, single or two shots; 5 received placebo; per-sample allocation not given. The samples were gathered on day 63 after the first injection of vaccine or placebo. This specimen belongs to a study of Ad26.COV2.S vaccination and SARS-CoV-2 variants. Study-wide context: Vaccine-arm donor from the placebo-controlled COV1001 Ad26.COV2.S trial.

Clones were read by immunoSEQ multiplex PCR, and TCRdb kept only the in-frame ones, dropping some. The data contain about 350,000 clones, 88% of them singletons. The chain couples TRBV4-1 to TRBJ1-2; 9 nucleotides match TRBD1. Source: peripheral blood, taken in a trial of Ad26.COV2.S vaccine versus placebo. This TCR was recovered from a person between 18 and 65 years old who received the Ad26.COV2.S COVID-19 vaccine or a placebo. The CDR3 sequence is CASSQDGTPGTGTHGYTF. CDR3 sequence (DNA): TGCGCCAGCAGCCAAGATGGTACGCCCGGGACAGGGACCCATGGCTACACCTTC.